This TCR beta chain was identified during a study of blood T cell repertoires in COVID-19. Study-level information: Donors in the United States, Italy and Spain gave samples during acute or convalescent COVID-19. Nucleic acid was either cDNA or gDNA, and it came from T cells, B-cell-depleted T cells, or PBMCs.

Authors' data handling: Amplification from reference gene primers served as the basis for estimated nucleated cell counts. Profiling relied on immunoSEQ multiplex PCR, and the TCRdb table lists in-frame clones only, not all of them. The V and J calls and clone size come from that table; D and trimming were worked out from the DNA. The table includes 85,000 to 100,000 clones, around 88% detected once. Patients from Seattle were sampled longitudinally, starting during active infection. Trimming shortened V by 1 base and J by 7 bases, and 10 bases separated the two germline ends. The CDR3 has 13 residues. The germline V gene has CDR1 SGHVS and CDR2 FQNEAQ.

The genes are TRBV7-8 and TRBJ1-2, with D perhaps matching TRBD1 (5 bases). Sequenced input: peripheral blood. This clonotype was sampled from a man between 50 and 59 years old with COVID-19, enrolled during active disease. The CDR3 sequence: CASSLGQGAGYTF. In nucleotides, the CDR3 is TGTGCCAGCAGCTTAGGGCAGGGTGCTGGCTACACCTTC.